This TCR beta chain was identified during a study of blood T cell repertoires in COVID-19. Across the whole study: Samples of COVID-19 (acute and convalescent) were obtained from the United States, Italy and Spain. PBMCs, B-cell-depleted T cells, or T cells provided the cDNA or gDNA that made up the material.

Trimming took 1 base from V and 4 from J, leaving 14 bases between them. The CDR3 length is 16 residues. CDR1 and CDR2 (germline): KGHSH, LQKENI. Source study methods: Cell counts per sample came from amplifying reference gene primers. Here immunoSEQ multiplex PCR was the method, and the copy in TCRdb shows in-frame clones only, minus some. V, J and clone size were drawn from that table, and D and trimming were deduced from the DNA. The profile shows fewer than 250,000 clones, about nine tenths of them singletons. The genes are TRBV18 and TRBJ1-3, with D unresolved. The sequencing sample was made of peripheral blood. The receptor's source is a man aged 40-50 years with acute or convalescent COVID-19. CDR3 nucleotides: TGTGCCAGCTCACCACGAGGGCTCGCCTCGGGAAACACCATATATTTT. Translated, it gives CASSPRGLASGNTIYF.